This is a list of T cell receptor beta chains from one sample in a study of blood T cell repertoires in COVID-19. Some clones are missing from TCRdb's copy, which holds only in-frame ones; the method was immunoSEQ multiplex PCR. The sample holds 65,000 to 70,000 clones, around 87% seen once. The sequenced sample consisted of peripheral blood. The receptors derive from a man aged 50-60 years with active COVID-19. Both conserved end residues are part of each CDR3. Fields, in order: CDR3 protein, CDR3 DNA, J gene, V gene, clone size, D gene, CDR3 length. The D gene is left open where the match is weak. Clone sizes are given selectively: once, few, many, or a class where the clone is expanded.

CDR3 protein: CASSATGFPGASGPYEQYF
CDR3 DNA: TGTGCCAGCAGCGCAACGGGCTTCCCAGGCGCTAGCGGCCCCTACGAGCAGTACTTC
J gene: TRBJ2-7
V gene: TRBV9
clone size: NA
D gene: TRBD2
CDR3 length: 19

CDR3 protein: CASSLPPSGRAGAKNIQYF
CDR3 DNA: TGTGCCAGCAGCTTGCCGCCTAGCGGGAGGGCGGGGGCCAAAAACATTCAGTACTTC
J gene: TRBJ2-4
V gene: TRBV5-5
clone size: NA
D gene: TRBD2
CDR3 length: 19

CDR3 protein: CASSQDQGSRYEQYF
CDR3 DNA: TGCGCCAGCAGCCAAGATCAGGGAAGTAGGTACGAGCAGTACTTC
J gene: TRBJ2-7
V gene: TRBV4-1
clone size: NA
D gene: NA
CDR3 length: 15

CDR3 protein: CASSSWSFPNTEAFF
CDR3 DNA: TGTGCCAGCAGTTCATGGTCCTTTCCGAACACTGAAGCTTTCTTT
J gene: TRBJ1-1
V gene: TRBV28
clone size: once
D gene: NA
CDR3 length: 15

CDR3 protein: CASSLMTGPGANVLTF
CDR3 DNA: TGCGCCAGCAGCCTGATGACAGGGCCCGGGGCCAACGTCCTGACTTTC
J gene: TRBJ2-6
V gene: TRBV5-1
clone size: NA
D gene: TRBD1
CDR3 length: 16

CDR3 protein: CATSGQAYYEQYF
CDR3 DNA: TGTGCCACATCTGGACAGGCCTACTACGAGCAGTACTTC
J gene: TRBJ2-7
V gene: TRBV11-2
clone size: NA
D gene: TRBD1
CDR3 length: 13

CDR3 protein: CASSSRASEAFF
CDR3 DNA: TGTGCCAGCAGCTCGAGGGCCTCTGAAGCTTTCTTT
J gene: TRBJ1-1
V gene: TRBV6-5
clone size: NA
D gene: NA
CDR3 length: 12

CDR3 protein: CASSNRDRSSPLHF
CDR3 DNA: TGTGCCAGCAGCAACCGGGACAGGAGCTCACCCCTCCACTTT
J gene: TRBJ1-6
V gene: TRBV11-3
clone size: NA
D gene: TRBD1
CDR3 length: 14

CDR3 protein: CASSLVPVGLLAGVSNEQYF
CDR3 DNA: TGCGCCAGCAGCTTGGTTCCGGTAGGGCTACTAGCGGGAGTTTCCAACGAGCAGTACTTC
J gene: TRBJ2-7
V gene: TRBV5-1
clone size: NA
D gene: TRBD2
CDR3 length: 20

CDR3 protein: CASSSPLVGGKEADTQYF
CDR3 DNA: TGTGCCAGCAGCAGCCCCCTAGTGGGCGGGAAGGAGGCAGATACGCAGTATTTT
J gene: TRBJ2-3
V gene: TRBV7-9
clone size: NA
D gene: NA
CDR3 length: 18

CDR3 protein: CSVEERLTDTQYF
CDR3 DNA: TGCAGCGTTGAAGAGCGGCTCACAGATACGCAGTATTTT
J gene: TRBJ2-3
V gene: TRBV29-1
clone size: once
D gene: NA
CDR3 length: 13

CDR3 protein: CASSAKSNSPLHF
CDR3 DNA: TGTGCCAGCAGTGCTAAGAGCAATTCACCCCTCCACTTT
J gene: TRBJ1-6
V gene: TRBV2
clone size: NA
D gene: NA
CDR3 length: 13

CDR3 protein: CASSQASRTSLLFF
CDR3 DNA: TGTGCCAGCAGCCAAGCTAGTCGCACTAGTCTTTTGTTCTTC
J gene: TRBJ2-1
V gene: TRBV4-2
clone size: NA
D gene: NA
CDR3 length: 14

CDR3 protein: CASSQDRAGGYGYTF
CDR3 DNA: TGCGCCAGCAGCCAAGATCGGGCGGGGGGCTATGGCTACACCTTC
J gene: TRBJ1-2
V gene: TRBV4-3
clone size: NA
D gene: NA
CDR3 length: 15

CDR3 protein: CATRLGQGIHNEQFF
CDR3 DNA: TGTGCCACCAGGCTGGGACAGGGGATCCACAATGAGCAGTTCTTC
J gene: TRBJ2-1
V gene: TRBV15
clone size: NA
D gene: TRBD1
CDR3 length: 15

CDR3 protein: CASSSTRAGELFF
CDR3 DNA: TGTGCCAGCAGCTCGACTAGGGCCGGGGAGCTGTTTTTT
J gene: TRBJ2-2
V gene: TRBV5-6
clone size: NA
D gene: NA
CDR3 length: 13

CDR3 protein: CASSLDSGASYNEQFF
CDR3 DNA: TGTGCCAGTAGTCTCGACAGTGGGGCCTCCTACAATGAGCAGTTCTTC
J gene: TRBJ2-1
V gene: TRBV19
clone size: NA
D gene: NA
CDR3 length: 16

CDR3 protein: CASSLLAGVFGELFF
CDR3 DNA: TGTGCCAGCAGCCTACTAGCGGGAGTTTTCGGGGAGCTGTTTTTT
J gene: TRBJ2-2
V gene: TRBV3-1/TRBV3-2
clone size: NA
D gene: TRBD2
CDR3 length: 15

CDR3 protein: CASSASGTVPNEQFF
CDR3 DNA: TGTGCCAGCAGCGCTAGCGGGACAGTTCCCAATGAGCAGTTCTTC
J gene: TRBJ2-1
V gene: TRBV9
clone size: NA
D gene: TRBD2
CDR3 length: 15

CDR3 protein: CSASPTGGFTDTQYF
CDR3 DNA: TGCAGTGCTAGTCCGACAGGGGGGTTCACAGATACGCAGTATTTT
J gene: TRBJ2-3
V gene: TRBV20-1
clone size: once
D gene: TRBD1
CDR3 length: 15

CDR3 protein: CASSLYGGRNNQPQHF
CDR3 DNA: TGTGCCAGCAGTTTGTATGGAGGCCGGAACAATCAGCCCCAGCATTTT
J gene: TRBJ1-5
V gene: TRBV27
clone size: NA
D gene: NA
CDR3 length: 16

CDR3 protein: CASRETGDSTDTQYF
CDR3 DNA: TGTGCCAGCAGGGAAACAGGGGATAGCACAGATACGCAGTATTTT
J gene: TRBJ2-3
V gene: TRBV9
clone size: NA
D gene: TRBD1
CDR3 length: 15

CDR3 protein: CASSLENSRETDTQYF
CDR3 DNA: TGCGCCAGCAGCTTGGAAAACTCGCGGGAGACAGATACGCAGTATTTT
J gene: TRBJ2-3
V gene: TRBV5-1
clone size: NA
D gene: TRBD2
CDR3 length: 16

CDR3 protein: CASGTGGPYGYTF
CDR3 DNA: TGTGCCAGCGGGACAGGGGGACCCTATGGCTACACCTTC
J gene: TRBJ1-2
V gene: TRBV12-3/TRBV12-4
clone size: NA
D gene: TRBD1
CDR3 length: 13

CDR3 protein: CASSKGLAGNEQFF
CDR3 DNA: TGTGCCAGCAGCAAGGGACTAGCCGGAAATGAGCAGTTCTTC
J gene: TRBJ2-1
V gene: TRBV6-6
clone size: NA
D gene: TRBD2
CDR3 length: 14

CDR3 protein: CASSLLRTVYEQYF
CDR3 DNA: TGTGCCAGCTCACTGTTACGGACAGTCTACGAGCAGTACTTC
J gene: TRBJ2-7
V gene: TRBV18
clone size: NA
D gene: NA
CDR3 length: 14

CDR3 protein: CASRVWGLFNEQFF
CDR3 DNA: TGTGCCAGCAGGGTGTGGGGCCTTTTCAATGAGCAGTTCTTC
J gene: TRBJ2-1
V gene: TRBV28
clone size: once
D gene: NA
CDR3 length: 14

CDR3 protein: CASTDEGQWNTEAFF
CDR3 DNA: TGTGCCAGCACCGACGAGGGACAGTGGAACACTGAAGCTTTCTTT
J gene: TRBJ1-1
V gene: TRBV11-1
clone size: few
D gene: TRBD1
CDR3 length: 15

CDR3 protein: CASSMGGKGGYTF
CDR3 DNA: TGTGCCAGCAGTATGGGGGGAAAGGGAGGCTACACCTTC
J gene: TRBJ1-2
V gene: TRBV7-2
clone size: NA
D gene: NA
CDR3 length: 13

CDR3 protein: CASSLQGSREPQHF
CDR3 DNA: TGTGCCAGCAGCTTACAGGGATCCCGGGAGCCCCAGCATTTT
J gene: TRBJ1-5
V gene: TRBV5-4
clone size: NA
D gene: NA
CDR3 length: 14

CDR3 protein: CASSLGDRGQPQHF
CDR3 DNA: TGTGCCAGCAGTTTGGGGGACAGGGGCCAGCCCCAGCATTTT
J gene: TRBJ1-5
V gene: TRBV27
clone size: NA
D gene: TRBD1
CDR3 length: 14

CDR3 protein: CASSLLGQGFEQFF
CDR3 DNA: TGTGCCAGCAGCTTGTTAGGGCAGGGCTTTGAGCAGTTCTTC
J gene: TRBJ2-1
V gene: TRBV5-4
clone size: once
D gene: NA
CDR3 length: 14

CDR3 protein: CASSGQENGYTF
CDR3 DNA: TGTGCCAGCAGCGGTCAGGAAAATGGCTACACCTTC
J gene: TRBJ1-2
V gene: TRBV4-2
clone size: NA
D gene: NA
CDR3 length: 12

CDR3 protein: CASSLELGGTDTQYF
CDR3 DNA: TGTGCCAGTAGCCTCGAACTAGGAGGAACAGATACGCAGTATTTT
J gene: TRBJ2-3
V gene: TRBV19
clone size: NA
D gene: NA
CDR3 length: 15